The sequence of this T cell receptor beta chain was determined in a study of blood T cell repertoires in COVID-19. The CDR3 is made up of 14 amino acids. Germline lookup yields CDR1 LGHDT and CDR2 YNNKEL (reference sequence). The V and J ends lost 4 bases and 7 bases respectively, with 17 bases between them. Researchers sorted participants into cohorts using their self-reported clinical history. Exposed enrollees had met someone with a PCR-confirmed or clinician-diagnosed COVID-19 case at some point within the 2 weeks before study entry. The data were produced by immunoSEQ multiplex PCR, yet TCRdb's version contains in-frame clones alone and is incomplete. The sample records about 140,000 clones, about 84% being singletons.

Sample: PBMCs or T cells enriched from blood (not recorded which). This sequence was found in a woman aged 18-29 years who had been exposed to COVID-19. This chain links TRBV3-1 (or the pseudogene TRBV3-2) with TRBJ2-7, with D possibly TRBD2 on 5 matching bases. The CDR3 DNA follows: TGTGCCAGCAGCCTCTCGGACTGGTCGGGAGAGCAGTACTTC. The encoded protein is CASSLSDWSGEQYF.